A single sample is the source of the 23 T cell receptor beta chains below, sequenced in a study of blood T cell repertoires in COVID-19. Here immunoSEQ multiplex PCR was the method, and the copy in TCRdb shows in-frame clones only, minus some. The sample contains 350,000 or so clones, approximately 89% of which appear only once. The sample comprised peripheral blood. The receptors were sampled from a woman between 55 and 75 years old with COVID-19, enrolled during active disease.

The chain employs TRBV25-1 and TRBJ2-1, with a weak D call TRBD2 (6 bases). The CDR3 runs 15 residues. V lost 5 bases to trimming and J lost 0 bases, with 11 bases between them. Germline V gene data show CDR1 as MGHDK and CDR2 as SYGVNS. Here the CDR3 DNA reads TGTGCCAGCAGTAGGGACGGGAGCTCCTACAATGAGCAGTTCTTC. This sequence encodes CASSRDGSSYNEQFF.

This CDR3 reads CASSPYSRRANTGELFF. DNA for the CDR3: TGTGCCAGCTCACCATATTCGAGGCGCGCGAACACCGGGGAGCTGTTTTTT. The gene calls are TRBV18 and TRBJ2-2, with D hard to call. Deletions cut 2 bases from V and 0 bases from J, with 13 bases between. Germline V gene data show CDR1 as KGHSH and CDR2 as LQKENI. The CDR3 runs 17 residues.

The rearrangement links TRBV29-1 to TRBJ2-2; a weak D match, TRBD1 (6 bases). The germline V gene encodes CDR1 SQVTM and CDR2 ANQGSEA. The V and J ends lost 7 bases and 2 bases respectively, with 8 bases between them. The CDR3 length is 12 residues. CDR3 DNA sequence: TGCAGCGGGACAGAAAACACCGGGGAGCTGTTTTTT. It is translated as CSGTENTGELFF.

The CDR3 nucleotides are TGTGCCAGCAGTTACTCTGTTTTTATGAACACTGAAGCTTTCTTT. Translating gives CASSYSVFMNTEAFF. The rearrangement links TRBV6-5 to TRBJ1-1; D not certain. Per germline, CDR1 MNHEY and CDR2 SVGAGI. There are 15 residues in the CDR3. With 0 bases removed from V and 0 bases from J, the gap between germline ends came to 8 bases.

This chain uses TRBV3-1 (or the pseudogene TRBV3-2) with TRBJ2-7, with 9 bases that match TRBD1. The ends lost 4 bases at V and 2 bases at J; junction bases unmatched: 12. In germline, CDR1 is LGHDT, CDR2 YNNKEL (reference sequence). The CDR3 has 17 residues. CDR3 bases: TGTGCCAGCAGCCGACCACCAGGACAGGGGTCCACCTACGAGCAGTACTTC. Translating it yields CASSRPPGQGSTYEQYF.

V is TRBV5-1 and J is TRBJ1-6; 7 nucleotides line up with TRBD1. Losses at the gene ends were 2 bases for V and 11 bases for J; bases not matched to a gene: 10. This CDR3 has 15 residues. The germline CDR1 and CDR2 sequences are SGHRS and YFSETQ. The CDR3 sequence is CASSLGTAEGTPLHF. CDR3 coding DNA: TGCGCCAGCAGCTTAGGGACAGCAGAAGGGACACCCCTCCACTTT.

This chain joins TRBV18 and TRBJ2-1; TRBD1 aligns across 7 bases. CDR1 KGHSH and CDR2 LQKENI come from the germline V gene. J gave up 9 bases and V 6 bases, and 17 bases lay outside the gene matches. This CDR3 comprises 16 residues. CDR3: CASSRTTPGQYFEQFF. Written as DNA, the CDR3 is TGTGCCAGCTCCCGAACTACACCGGGACAGTACTTTGAGCAGTTCTTC. The whole variable domain, remainder taken from reference TRBV18 and TRBJ2-1, is NAGVMQNPRHLVRRRGQEARLRCSPMKGHSHVYWYRQLPEEGLKFMVYLQKENIIDESGMPKERFSAEFPKEGPSILRIQQVVRGDSAAYFCASSRTTPGQYFEQFFGPGTRLTVL.

The chain joins TRBV19 to TRBJ1-5, with 9 bases that match TRBD1. Germline-derived CDR1 and CDR2 are LNHDA and SQIVND (reference sequence). The V and J ends lost 0 bases and 3 bases, in that order; junction bases with no gene match: 9. The CDR3 loop spans 18 amino acids. The CDR3 loop is CASSIDQGTGHDNQPQHF. In DNA, the CDR3 is TGTGCCAGTAGTATAGATCAGGGGACAGGGCATGACAATCAGCCCCAGCATTTT.

This chain joins TRBV28 and TRBJ2-7; TRBD1 aligns across 7 bases. Germline CDR1 and CDR2: MDHEN and SYDVKM. The CDR3 loop spans 16 amino acids. V lost 3 bases and J lost 5; bases outside the gene matches: 13. The CDR3 DNA reads TGTGCCAGCAGTTTCCCCACCGGCGCAGGGGGTAACGAGCAGTACTTC. Residues: CASSFPTGAGGNEQYF.

The J gene is TRBJ1-2, the V gene TRBV2, with no clear D. The ends were cut back, 10 bases at V and 9 bases at J, with 18 bases in the middle. The germline V gene encodes CDR1 SNHLY and CDR2 FYNNEI. This CDR3 spans 12 amino acids. This chain's CDR3 is CAISAPATSYTF. DNA for the CDR3: TGTGCCATCTCGGCGCCAGCCACTAGCTACACCTTC.

V and J are TRBV28 and TRBJ1-4; D gene unclear. Germline V gene sequence: CDR1 MDHEN, CDR2 SYDVKM. Trimming left V 6 bases short and J 4 bases short, with 9 bases between. The CDR3 is 13 residues long. The chain's CDR3 is CASRRAFNEKLFF. The CDR3 nucleotides are TGTGCCAGCAGGAGGGCTTTTAATGAAAAACTGTTTTTT.

This chain connects TRBV10-3 to TRBJ1-1; 8 bases agree with TRBD1. The CDR3 has 13 residues. Trimming took 10 bases from V and 2 from J; bases not matched to a gene: 6. Germline values: CDR1 ENHRY, CDR2 SYGVKD. CDR3 region: CATEDRENTEAFF. CDR3 DNA: TGTGCCACCGAGGACAGGGAAAACACTGAAGCTTTCTTT.

This chain uses TRBV19 with TRBJ2-1; D may be TRBD2 (6 bases). V lost 4 bases and J 8 bases, leaving 9 bases between the germline ends. From germline, CDR1 is LNHDA and CDR2 SQIVND (reference sequence). The CDR3 spans 12 residues. The CDR3 nucleotides read TGTGCCAGTAGTAACTCGGGGGATGAGCAGTTCTTC. Encoded protein: CASSNSGDEQFF.

The chain employs TRBV7-3 and TRBJ2-3, with 12 bases identical to TRBD2. The CDR3 sequence is 18 residues long. Unmatched junction bases numbered 8, after V lost 1 base and J lost 3 bases. From germline, CDR1 is SGHTA and CDR2 FQGTGA. CDR3 DNA sequence: TGTGCCAGCAGCTTAAAACCTCTAGCGGGGGGGCTAACAGATACGCAGTATTTT. It specifies CASSLKPLAGGLTDTQYF. The full variable domain, rest sourced from reference TRBV7-3 and TRBJ2-3, is GAGVSQTPSNKVTEKGKYVELRCDPISGHTALYWYRQSLGQGPEFLIYFQGTGAADDSGLPNDRFFAVRPEGSVSTLKIQRTERGDSAVYLCASSLKPLAGGLTDTQYFGPGTRLTVL.

This chain links TRBV5-1 with TRBJ2-7; 9 bases match TRBD1. In germline, CDR1 is SGHRS, CDR2 YFSETQ. CDR3 length: 16 amino acids. V was pared by 5 bases and J by 5 bases, with 14 bases of the junction left unmatched. The DNA of the CDR3 is TGCGCCAGCAGATCAACAGGGGGCGCTCGCCTCGACGAGCAGTACTTC. Its translation is CASRSTGGARLDEQYF.

This clone was observed once. V is TRBV5-1 and J is TRBJ2-7, with 11 nucleotides matching TRBD1. Trimming removed 6 bases from V and 2 bases from J; junction bases left unmatched: 7. From germline, CDR1 is SGHRS and CDR2 YFSETQ. This CDR3 region has 15 residues. This CDR3 is CASNDGQGAPYEQYF. The CDR3 region has the DNA TGCGCCAGCAATGATGGACAGGGGGCCCCCTACGAGCAGTACTTC.

The chain employs TRBV2 and TRBJ2-5, with D possibly TRBD1 on 5 matching bases. Deletions cut 1 base from V and 1 base from J, with 10 bases between. The CDR3 totals 15 residues. Germline assignment: CDR1 SNHLY and CDR2 FYNNEI. For the CDR3, the DNA is TGTGCCAGCAGTGAAGTAGGGGTTCCCCAAGAGACCCAGTACTTC. Translation gives CASSEVGVPQETQYF.

The chain links TRBV19 to TRBJ2-5; possibly TRBD1 for D (5 bases). Germline CDR1 reads LNHDA; CDR2 reads SQIVND (reference sequence). Trimming shortened V by 6 bases and J by 3 bases, and 20 bases separated the two germline ends. This CDR3 contains 16 residues. The CDR3 spells CASRNIIWGREETQYF. CDR3 bases: TGTGCCAGTAGAAACATAATATGGGGCAGGGAAGAGACCCAGTACTTC.

This clone turned up a few times. This chain links TRBV15 with TRBJ1-6; D gene uncertain. CDR3 length: 18 residues. The V end was cut by 1 base, the J end by 0 bases, with 13 bases between. CDR1 LNHNV and CDR2 YYDKDF come from the germline V gene (reference sequence). The CDR3 bases are TGTGCCACCAGCAGAGTGCCCCCATCTAGCTCCTATAATTCACCCCTCCACTTT. Its protein product is CATSRVPPSSSYNSPLHF.

The genes are TRBV5-4 and TRBJ2-3; the D is unclear. The germline gives CDR1 SGHNT, CDR2 YYREEE (reference sequence). V was trimmed by 4 bases and J by 8 bases, leaving 11 bases between them. CDR3 length equals 12 residues. CDR3 nucleotide sequence: TGTGCCAGCAGCCCCGCCGGTGGTACGCAGTATTTT. Translation: CASSPAGGTQYF.

The V call is TRBV19, the J call TRBJ1-5; D call uncertain. The CDR3 is 13 amino acids. The V end lost 5 bases, the J end lost 9 bases, and 14 bases lay between the germline ends. Germline CDR1 reads LNHDA; CDR2 reads SQIVND (reference sequence). The CDR3 loop reads CASSLSYNTPQHF. In DNA, the CDR3 is TGTGCCAGTAGTCTGTCTTACAATACGCCCCAGCATTTT.

The chain recombines TRBV6-5 with TRBJ2-1, with a tentative D call TRBD2 (5 bases). Trimming cost V 2 bases and J 9 bases, with 8 bases left between them. The germline V gene encodes CDR1 MNHEY and CDR2 SVGAGI. This CDR3 contains 12 residues. As DNA, the CDR3 is TGTGCCAGCAGTTACCTTGCGGGTGAGCAGTTCTTC. It specifies CASSYLAGEQFF.

This clone showed up just once. The chain couples TRBV7-9 to TRBJ1-2; TRBD1 might be the D (6 bases). Trimming removed 4 bases at V and 8 bases at J, with 14 bases between. This CDR3 region has 13 residues. Per germline, CDR1 SEHNR and CDR2 FQNEAQ (reference sequence). DNA for the CDR3: TGTGCCAGCAGCTACCCGCAGGGGCTCGGCTACACCTTC. This codes for CASSYPQGLGYTF.